The table lists the clone carrying this TCR beta chain with many counts. The target antigen is unknown. Each CDR3 protein gets one entry after TCRdb re-called the reads with MiXCR. The sample lists more than 110,000 distinct CDR3 sequences; 32% were seen once. From germline, CDR1 is MDHEN and CDR2 SYDVKM. The CDR3 spans 14 residues. V was pared by 7 bases and J by 1 base, with 13 bases between. This specimen comes from a study of T cell repertoires in cytomegalovirus infection. Sample: CD8+ T cells from cultured PBMCs, taken from culture after CMV antigen stimulation. The clonotype was recovered from a human donor in good health (CMV status not recorded). Some clones in this sample may be carry-over from other donors' samples. The chain links TRBV28 to TRBJ1-1; D remains ambiguous. CDR3 in DNA: TGTGCCAGCACTACTAGCCCACAGAACACTGAAGCTTTCTTT. Protein sequence: CASTTSPQNTEAFF.